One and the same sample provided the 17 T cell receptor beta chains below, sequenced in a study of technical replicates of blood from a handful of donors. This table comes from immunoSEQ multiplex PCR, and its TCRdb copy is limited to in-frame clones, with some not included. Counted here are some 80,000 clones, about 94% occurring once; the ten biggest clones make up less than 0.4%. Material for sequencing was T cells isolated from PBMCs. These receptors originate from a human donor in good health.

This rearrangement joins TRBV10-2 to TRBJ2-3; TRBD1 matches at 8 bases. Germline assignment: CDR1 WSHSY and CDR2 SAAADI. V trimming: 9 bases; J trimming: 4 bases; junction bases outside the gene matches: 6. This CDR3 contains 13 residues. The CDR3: CASSGTGADTQYF. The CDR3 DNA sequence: TGCGCCAGTTCGGGGACAGGCGCAGATACGCAGTATTTT.

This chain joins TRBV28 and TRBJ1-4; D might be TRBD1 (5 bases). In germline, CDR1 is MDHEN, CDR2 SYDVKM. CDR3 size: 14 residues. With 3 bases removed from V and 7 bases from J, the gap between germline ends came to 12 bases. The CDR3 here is CASSLSGEVEKLFF. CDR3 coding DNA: TGTGCCAGCAGTTTGTCGGGGGAGGTTGAAAAACTGTTTTTT.

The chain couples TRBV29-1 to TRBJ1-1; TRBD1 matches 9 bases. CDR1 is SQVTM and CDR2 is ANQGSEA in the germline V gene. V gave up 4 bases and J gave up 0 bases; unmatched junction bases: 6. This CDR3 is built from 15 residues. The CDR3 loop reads CSVVGTGWMNTEAFF. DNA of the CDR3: TGCAGCGTTGTCGGGACAGGGTGGATGAACACTGAAGCTTTCTTT.

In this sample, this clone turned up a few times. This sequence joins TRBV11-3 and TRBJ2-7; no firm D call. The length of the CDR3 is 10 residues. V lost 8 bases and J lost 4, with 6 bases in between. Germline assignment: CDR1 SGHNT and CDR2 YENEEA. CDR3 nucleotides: TGTGCCAGCGGGCCTTACGAGCAGTACTTC. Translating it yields CASGPYEQYF.

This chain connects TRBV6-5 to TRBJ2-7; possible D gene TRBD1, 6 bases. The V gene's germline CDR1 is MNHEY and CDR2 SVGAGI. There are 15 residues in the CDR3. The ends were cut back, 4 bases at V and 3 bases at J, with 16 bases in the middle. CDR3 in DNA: TGTGCCAGCAGTTTCGCGCCAATCAGGGGCTACGAGCAGTACTTC. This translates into CASSFAPIRGYEQYF.

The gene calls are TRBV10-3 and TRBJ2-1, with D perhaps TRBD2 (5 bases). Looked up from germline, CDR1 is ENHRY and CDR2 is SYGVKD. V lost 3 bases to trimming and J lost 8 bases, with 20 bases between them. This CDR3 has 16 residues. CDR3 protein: CAISDSSSGSLDEQFF. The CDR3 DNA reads TGTGCCATCAGTGACTCTAGCTCTGGTAGTCTGGATGAGCAGTTCTTC.

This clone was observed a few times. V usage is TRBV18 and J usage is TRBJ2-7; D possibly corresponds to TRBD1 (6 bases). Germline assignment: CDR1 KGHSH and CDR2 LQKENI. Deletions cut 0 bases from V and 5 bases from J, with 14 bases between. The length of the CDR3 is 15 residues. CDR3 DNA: TGTGCCAGCTCACCACCGGTGGTCAGGGGACACGAGCAGTACTTC. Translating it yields CASSPPVVRGHEQYF. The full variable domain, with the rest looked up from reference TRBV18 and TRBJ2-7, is NAGVMQNPRHLVRRRGQEARLRCSPMKGHSHVYWYRQLPEEGLKFMVYLQKENIIDESGMPKERFSAEFPKEGPSILRIQQVVRGDSAAYFCASSPPVVRGHEQYFGPGTRLTVT.

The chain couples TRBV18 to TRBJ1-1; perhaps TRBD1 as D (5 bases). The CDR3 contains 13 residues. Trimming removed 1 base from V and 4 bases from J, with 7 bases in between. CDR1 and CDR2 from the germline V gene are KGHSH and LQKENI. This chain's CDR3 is CASSPRQTTEAFF. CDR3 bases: TGTGCCAGCTCACCACGACAGACCACTGAAGCTTTCTTT.

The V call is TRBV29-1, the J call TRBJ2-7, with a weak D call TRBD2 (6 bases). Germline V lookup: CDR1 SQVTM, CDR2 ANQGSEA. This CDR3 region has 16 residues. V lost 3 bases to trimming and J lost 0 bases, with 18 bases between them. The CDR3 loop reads CSVDGGTSINSYEQYF. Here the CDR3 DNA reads TGCAGCGTTGATGGAGGGACCTCAATAAACTCCTACGAGCAGTACTTC.

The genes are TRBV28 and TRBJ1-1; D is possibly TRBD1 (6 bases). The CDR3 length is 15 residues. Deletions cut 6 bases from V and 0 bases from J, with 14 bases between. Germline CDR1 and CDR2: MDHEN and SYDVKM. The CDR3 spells CASSPTRGMNTEAFF. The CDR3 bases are TGTGCCAGCAGCCCCACCAGGGGAATGAACACTGAAGCTTTCTTT. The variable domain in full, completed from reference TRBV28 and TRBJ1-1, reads DVKVTQSSRYLVKRTGEKVFLECVQDMDHENMFWYRQDPGLGLRLIYFSYDVKMKEKGDIPEGYSVSREKKERFSLILESASTNQTSMYLCASSPTRGMNTEAFFGQGTRLTVV.

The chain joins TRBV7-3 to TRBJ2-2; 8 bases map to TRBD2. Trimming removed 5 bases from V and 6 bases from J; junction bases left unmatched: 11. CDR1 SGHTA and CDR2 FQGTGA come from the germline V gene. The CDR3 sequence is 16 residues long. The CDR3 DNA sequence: TGTGCCAGCAGCGATAGCGGGACATATCAGCCCGGGGAGCTGTTTTTT. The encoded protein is CASSDSGTYQPGELFF. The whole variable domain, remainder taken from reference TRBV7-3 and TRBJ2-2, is GAGVSQTPSNKVTEKGKYVELRCDPISGHTALYWYRQSLGQGPEFLIYFQGTGAADDSGLPNDRFFAVRPEGSVSTLKIQRTERGDSAVYLCASSDSGTYQPGELFFGEGSRLTVL.

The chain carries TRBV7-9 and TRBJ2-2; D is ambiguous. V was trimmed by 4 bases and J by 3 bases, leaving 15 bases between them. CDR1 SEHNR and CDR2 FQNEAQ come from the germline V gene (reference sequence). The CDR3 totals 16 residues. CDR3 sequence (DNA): TGTGCCAGCAGCTCTAACGTGCACGCTGACACCGGGGAGCTGTTTTTT. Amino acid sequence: CASSSNVHADTGELFF.

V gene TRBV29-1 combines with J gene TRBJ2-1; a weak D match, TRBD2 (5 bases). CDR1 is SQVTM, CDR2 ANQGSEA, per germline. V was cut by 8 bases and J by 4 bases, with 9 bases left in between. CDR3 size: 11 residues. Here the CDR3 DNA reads TGCAGCTTCTCGGGGTACAATGAGCAGTTCTTC. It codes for CSFSGYNEQFF.

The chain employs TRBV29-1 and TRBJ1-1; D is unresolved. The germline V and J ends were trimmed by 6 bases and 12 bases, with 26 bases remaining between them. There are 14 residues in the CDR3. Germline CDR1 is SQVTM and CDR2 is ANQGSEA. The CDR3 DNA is TGCAGCGTGACCCCTCGGGAGGGTCCGTCAGTGTCTTTCTTT. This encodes CSVTPREGPSVSFF.

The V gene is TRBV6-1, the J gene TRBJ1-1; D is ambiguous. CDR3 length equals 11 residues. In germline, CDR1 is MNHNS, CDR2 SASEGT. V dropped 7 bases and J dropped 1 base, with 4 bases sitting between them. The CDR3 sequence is CASNGNTEAFF. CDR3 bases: TGTGCCAGCAACGGGAACACTGAAGCTTTCTTT.

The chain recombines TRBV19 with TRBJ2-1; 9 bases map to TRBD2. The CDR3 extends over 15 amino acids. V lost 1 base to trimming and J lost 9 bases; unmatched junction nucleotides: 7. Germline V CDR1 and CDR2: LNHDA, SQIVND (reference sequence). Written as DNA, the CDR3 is TGTGCCAGTAGTATAGTGCGGGAGGGCCTCGTTGAGCAGTTCTTC. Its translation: CASSIVREGLVEQFF. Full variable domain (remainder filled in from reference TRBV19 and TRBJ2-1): DGGITQSPKYLFRKEGQNVTLSCEQNLNHDAMYWYRQDPGQGLRLIYYSQIVNDFQKGDIAEGYSVSREKKESFPLTVTSAQKNPTAFYLCASSIVREGLVEQFFGPGTRLTVL.

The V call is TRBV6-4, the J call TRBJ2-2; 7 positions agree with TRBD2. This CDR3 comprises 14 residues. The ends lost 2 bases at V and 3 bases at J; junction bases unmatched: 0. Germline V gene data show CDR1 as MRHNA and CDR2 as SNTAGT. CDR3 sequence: CASSDGRDTGELFF. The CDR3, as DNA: TGTGCCAGCAGTGACGGGAGGGACACCGGGGAGCTGTTTTTT.